Listed here are 27 T cell receptor beta chains from one sample, sequenced in a study of lymphopenia after photon versus proton radiotherapy. The repertoire was sequenced with immunoSEQ multiplex PCR; TCRdb's copy has only in-frame clones and lacks some. The repertoire holds 55,000 to 70,000 clones, with roughly 91% as singletons. The sequences come from peripheral blood, collected from a patient treated with photon-based radiotherapy. The source is a woman in her 70s with pancreatic cancer.

The chain uses TRBV23-1 and TRBJ2-2, with D maybe TRBD2 (5 bases). TRBV23-1 is filed as an ORF, its function uncertain. The CDR3 contains 16 residues. V gave up 4 bases and J gave up 2 bases, with 14 bases separating them. CDR3 sequence (DNA): TGCGCCAGCAGTCGATGGCAGCGGACCAACACCGGGGAGCTGTTTTTT. Residues: CASSRWQRTNTGELFF.

CDR3 DNA sequence: TGTGCCAGCAGCCCCTACCTCGTAGGAGGAGTCCACAATGAGCAGTTCTTC. It specifies CASSPYLVGGVHNEQFF. V usage is TRBV7-3 and J usage is TRBJ2-1; the D gene is possibly TRBD2 (5 bases). The V gene's germline CDR1 is SGHTA and CDR2 FQGTGA. Trimming shortened V by 5 bases and J by 5 bases, and 22 bases separated the two germline ends. The CDR3 spans 17 residues.

This clone was counted once. The DNA for the CDR3 is TGTGCCAGCAGCTCCGGGCGGGGGGCTGTAGAGGAGACCCAGTACTTC. Protein: CASSSGRGAVEETQYF. The chain recombines TRBV11-3 with TRBJ2-5; 8 bases align to TRBD2. Germline V gene sequence: CDR1 SGHNT, CDR2 YENEEA. Trimming cost V 4 bases and J 5 bases; bases outside gene matches: 12. The CDR3 sequence is 16 residues long.

This chain joins TRBV4-3 and TRBJ1-6; the D is unclear. The CDR3 is 17 amino acids. Germline CDR1 and CDR2: LGHNA and YSLEER. The ends were cut back, 0 bases at V and 0 bases at J, with 9 bases in the middle. The CDR3 loop reads CASSQDSPSSYNSPLHF. In nucleotides, the CDR3 is TGCGCCAGCAGCCAAGACAGTCCGAGCTCCTATAATTCACCCCTCCACTTT.

The chain combines TRBV6-5 with TRBJ1-4; a weak D match, TRBD1 (6 bases). Per the germline V gene, CDR1 is MNHEY and CDR2 is SVGAGI. This CDR3 spans 14 amino acids. The V gene lost 4 bases and the J gene lost 2 bases, with 8 bases spanning the gap. The CDR3 sequence: CASSFTGTNEKLFF. CDR3 sequence (DNA): TGTGCCAGCAGTTTTACAGGGACTAATGAAAAACTGTTTTTT.

The gene calls are TRBV19 and TRBJ1-3; possible D gene TRBD1, 6 bases. CDR3 length: 16 residues. Germline CDR1 and CDR2: LNHDA and SQIVND (reference sequence). V was cut by 3 bases and J by 2 bases, with 14 bases left in between. CDR3 sequence reads: CASSIPDRFTGNTIYF. CDR3 DNA sequence: TGTGCCAGTAGTATCCCAGACAGGTTTACTGGAAACACCATATATTTT. Together with reference TRBV19 and TRBJ1-3, the CDR3 gives the full variable domain: DGGITQSPKYLFRKEGQNVTLSCEQNLNHDAMYWYRQDPGQGLRLIYYSQIVNDFQKGDIAEGYSVSREKKESFPLTVTSAQKNPTAFYLCASSIPDRFTGNTIYFGEGSWLTVV.

The V call is TRBV5-5, the J call TRBJ1-1; no firm D call. Germline assignment: CDR1 SGHKS and CDR2 YYEKEE (reference sequence). This CDR3 is built from 16 residues. V was cut by 2 bases and J by 0 bases, with 14 bases left in between. CDR3 DNA: TGTGCCAGCAGCTTCTGGCTTTCCCAGGTGAACACTGAAGCTTTCTTT. As protein: CASSFWLSQVNTEAFF.

The gene calls are TRBV2 and TRBJ2-1, with D unclear. Trimming removed 4 bases at V and 0 bases at J, with 10 bases between. The CDR3 is made up of 15 amino acids. Per the germline V gene, CDR1 is SNHLY and CDR2 is FYNNEI. CDR3 residues: CASSALGSSYNEQFF. CDR3 sequence (DNA): TGTGCCAGCAGTGCGCTGGGAAGCTCCTACAATGAGCAGTTCTTC.

CDR3 sequence: CASISISESGAYEQYF. The DNA for the CDR3 is TGTGCCAGCATTAGTATTTCAGAAAGCGGTGCCTACGAGCAGTACTTC. This chain links TRBV2 with TRBJ2-7; a possible D gene is TRBD2 (5 bases). The V end lost 7 bases, the J end lost 2 bases, and 21 bases lay between the germline ends. This CDR3 has 16 residues. Germline lookup yields CDR1 SNHLY and CDR2 FYNNEI.

V and J are TRBV29-1 and TRBJ2-5, with D perhaps matching TRBD1 (6 bases). Germline assignment: CDR1 SQVTM and CDR2 ANQGSEA. This CDR3 comprises 13 residues. With 8 bases removed from V and 4 bases from J, the gap between germline ends came to 17 bases. CDR3 region: CSSGETGRETQYF. The CDR3 nucleotides are TGCAGCAGCGGAGAAACAGGGAGAGAGACCCAGTACTTC.

The chain employs TRBV27 and TRBJ2-7; D not certain. Looked up from germline, CDR1 is MNHEY and CDR2 is SMNVEV (reference sequence). Trimming stripped 2 bases from V and 6 bases from J, with 17 bases between. This CDR3 spans 15 amino acids. CDR3 coding DNA: TGTGCCAGCAGTTTAAGTCTCACTCTATCGGGCGAGCAGTACTTC. Translation gives CASSLSLTLSGEQYF.

This chain links TRBV29-1 with TRBJ2-5; 8 nucleotides align to TRBD1. V shed 5 bases, J shed 2 bases, and the junction held 10 bases outside the gene matches. Germline CDR1 SQVTM, CDR2 ANQGSEA. This CDR3 is 15 amino acids long. CDR3 sequence: CSVSDRGLSQETQYF. The CDR3 DNA is TGCAGCGTTTCCGACAGGGGCCTCTCACAAGAGACCCAGTACTTC.

The rearrangement uses TRBV7-2 and TRBJ2-1, with D hard to call. The germline V gene has CDR1 SGHTA and CDR2 FQGNSA. V was shortened by 3 bases and J by 5 bases, with 14 bases between the two germline ends. The CDR3 is 15 amino acids. The CDR3, as DNA: TGTGCCAGCAGCTTTGTTGTCAATGTCCACAATGAGCAGTTCTTC. It yields the protein CASSFVVNVHNEQFF.

The chain has TRBV4-2 and TRBJ2-5, with 10 bases identical to TRBD2. The DNA end is more similar to TRBJ2-7, so the J call may be wrong. Germline V gives CDR1 LGHNA, CDR2 YNFKEQ. The CDR3 totals 15 residues. In nucleotides, the CDR3 is TGTGCCAGCAGGGACGAGCGGGAGGGGCCTTACGAGCAGTACTTC. It codes for CASRDEREGPYEQYF.

The chain couples TRBV7-2 to TRBJ2-7; D might be TRBD2 (6 bases). Germline V gene sequence: CDR1 SGHTA, CDR2 FQGNSA. V lost 5 bases and J 3 bases, leaving 11 bases between the germline ends. The CDR3 has 13 amino acids. In DNA form, the CDR3 reads TGTGCCAGCAGCAAACGGCGGGGCTACGAGCAGTACTTC. It encodes CASSKRRGYEQYF.

The chain uses TRBV2 and TRBJ2-5; D is possibly TRBD1 (5 bases). This CDR3 is 15 amino acids long. The V end lost 8 bases, the J end lost 5 bases, and 21 bases lay between the germline ends. Germline lookup yields CDR1 SNHLY and CDR2 FYNNEI. CDR3 DNA sequence: TGTGCCAGCGGTACCCGCGAAGGGTCAGGGGAGACCCAGTACTTC. This codes for CASGTREGSGETQYF.

The chain combines TRBV18 with TRBJ2-2, with 10 bases aligning to TRBD2. The germline V gene has CDR1 KGHSH and CDR2 LQKENI. V lost 3 bases to trimming and J lost 1 base; unmatched junction nucleotides: 8. CDR3 length: 18 residues. This chain's CDR3 is CASSPLAGGGMNTGELFF. Here the CDR3 DNA reads TGTGCCAGCTCACCCTTAGCGGGAGGAGGAATGAACACCGGGGAGCTGTTTTTT.

The rearrangement uses TRBV2 and TRBJ1-3, with 7 bases matching TRBD1. The J segment lost 4 bases and the V segment lost 7 bases, leaving 4 bases of the junction unmatched. Germline CDR1 is SNHLY and CDR2 is FYNNEI. The CDR3 totals 13 residues. Here the CDR3 DNA reads TGTGCCAGCAACCTACAGGGGGGAAACACCATATATTTT. Amino acid sequence: CASNLQGGNTIYF.

The chain recombines TRBV9 with TRBJ2-7; 9 bases map to TRBD1. There are 14 residues in the CDR3. V was clipped by 3 bases and J by 1 base; unmatched bases: 2. The germline CDR1 and CDR2 sequences are SGDLS and YYNGEE. CDR3 nucleotides: TGTGCCAGCAGCGCGGACAGGGGATCCTACGAGCAGTACTTC. Protein product: CASSADRGSYEQYF.

The V and J genes are TRBV5-4 and TRBJ1-6; D is unresolved. V was trimmed by 0 bases and J by 7 bases, leaving 14 bases between them. The V gene's germline CDR1 is SGHNT and CDR2 YYREEE (reference sequence). The CDR3 totals 16 residues. CDR3 sequence: CASSLDFAGPNSPLHF. DNA for the CDR3: TGTGCCAGCAGCTTGGATTTCGCAGGACCAAATTCACCCCTCCACTTT.

The chain joins TRBV9 to TRBJ2-1; the D gene is possibly TRBD1 (6 bases). The germline V gene encodes CDR1 SGDLS and CDR2 YYNGEE. Trimming pared 0 bases from V and 4 bases from J, leaving 11 bases between. The CDR3 has 15 residues. DNA of the CDR3: TGTGCCAGCAGCGTAGGCCCAGGGGCATACAATGAGCAGTTCTTC. Translating it yields CASSVGPGAYNEQFF.

This CDR3 reads CASSYGTMNTEAFF. The CDR3 nucleotides read TGTGCCAGCAGTTACGGGACAATGAACACTGAAGCTTTCTTT. The chain employs TRBV6-5 and TRBJ1-1, with D perhaps TRBD1 (6 bases). This CDR3 comprises 14 residues. CDR1 is MNHEY and CDR2 is SVGAGI in the germline V gene. V dropped 2 bases and J dropped 0 bases, with 7 bases sitting between them.

The J gene is TRBJ2-3, the V gene TRBV28, with 7 bases identical to TRBD2. Unmatched junction bases numbered 2, after V lost 4 bases and J lost 1 base. The CDR3 spans 14 residues. Germline V gene lookup returns CDR1 MDHEN and CDR2 SYDVKM. CDR3 sequence: CASSSAGGTDTQYF. The CDR3 coding sequence is TGTGCCAGCAGTTCCGCGGGAGGCACAGATACGCAGTATTTT.

This clone was seen only a few times. The gene calls are TRBV18 and TRBJ2-3; TRBD2 agrees at 14 bases. J was trimmed by 1 base and V by 3 bases; bases with no gene match: 6. From germline, CDR1 is KGHSH and CDR2 LQKENI. This CDR3 spans 18 amino acids. CDR3 protein: CASSPGLAGVIGTDTQYF. The DNA of the CDR3 is TGTGCCAGCTCACCGGGACTAGCGGGAGTAATTGGCACAGATACGCAGTATTTT.

CDR3 DNA sequence: TGTGCCAGCAGACCCGGACAGATGAACACTGAAGCTTTCTTT. It specifies CASRPGQMNTEAFF. The genes are TRBV25-1 and TRBJ1-1; TRBD1 is a possible D gene (6 bases). V was shortened by 6 bases and J by 0 bases, with 11 bases between the two germline ends. Germline V lookup: CDR1 MGHDK, CDR2 SYGVNS. The CDR3 is 14 residues long.

This clone was seen a single time. The genes are TRBV28 and TRBJ1-4; D uncertain. The CDR3 has 15 residues. V dropped 3 bases and J dropped 2 bases, with 10 bases sitting between them. Germline V gene data show CDR1 as MDHEN and CDR2 as SYDVKM. In DNA form, the CDR3 reads TGTGCCAGCAGTTTTGGAGGGAGGACTAATGAAAAACTGTTTTTT. Protein sequence: CASSFGGRTNEKLFF.

CDR3 protein: CASSATRTFSGANVLTF. In DNA, the CDR3 is TGTGCCAGCAGCGCCACTCGGACCTTCTCTGGGGCCAACGTCCTGACTTTC. This chain uses TRBV7-9 with TRBJ2-6; no clear D. CDR1 is SEHNR, CDR2 FQNEAQ, per germline (reference sequence). This CDR3 has 17 amino acids. The germline V and J ends were trimmed by 5 bases and 0 bases, with 14 bases remaining between them.